The 5 T cell receptor beta chains listed next were all sequenced from one sample in a study of blood T cell repertoires in COVID-19. Sequenced by immunoSEQ multiplex PCR; TCRdb stores in-frame clones only, minus some. The sample has around 70,000 clones, around nine tenths seen once. The sample consisted of peripheral blood. Source of these receptors: a human donor in a cohort sampled during active COVID-19.

Here the CDR3 DNA reads TGCGCCAGCAGCCCTCCATCCGGGACAGGGGAGAGAGCAACTAATGAAAAACTGTTTTTT. It codes for CASSPPSGTGERATNEKLFF. The rearrangement joins TRBV4-1 to TRBJ1-4; 10 bases fit TRBD1. Germline V CDR1 and CDR2: MGHRA, YSYEKL. The CDR3 is 20 residues long. V lost 4 bases and J lost 0; bases outside the gene matches: 14.

This clone was seen more than once but under ten times. V is TRBV30 and J is TRBJ1-2; D gene unclear. This CDR3 comprises 12 residues. Germline CDR1 GTSNPN, CDR2 SVGIG (reference sequence). V was trimmed by 3 bases and J by 6 bases, leaving 11 bases between them. CDR3 nucleotides: TGTGCCTGGAGGATTTGGCCCGATGGCTACACCTTC. Translation: CAWRIWPDGYTF.

The J gene is TRBJ2-5, the V gene TRBV12-3 or TRBV12-4; D not resolved. The CDR3 sequence is 13 residues long. With 3 bases removed from V and 5 bases from J, the gap between germline ends came to 10 bases. The CDR3 DNA reads TGTGCCAGCAGTTTTTCCTATCGGGAGACCCAGTACTTC. Protein product: CASSFSYRETQYF.

The J gene is TRBJ2-1, the V gene TRBV10-2; 10 bases map to TRBD2. This CDR3 is 16 amino acids long. Germline V gene data show CDR1 as WSHSY and CDR2 as SAAADI. The J segment lost 12 bases and the V segment lost 11 bases, leaving 22 bases of the junction unmatched. This chain's CDR3 is CACHSSSGLAGDRQFF. In nucleotides, the CDR3 is TGCGCCTGTCACTCCTCGTCGGGGCTAGCGGGAGATCGGCAGTTCTTC.

Concerning this clone itself: The junction departs from germline at one end; a sequencing error may be responsible. The V call is TRBV15, the J call TRBJ2-3; D may be TRBD2 (6 bases). The CDR3 extends over 15 amino acids. CDR1 is LNHNV, CDR2 YYDKDF, per germline (reference sequence). CDR3 loop: CVTSSLGSRTDTQYF. The CDR3 DNA reads as TGTGTCACCAGCAGTCTCGGGAGCAGGACAGATACGCAGTATTTT.